The present entry profiles one TCR beta chain with its context. Its antigen is not known. The germline CDR1 and CDR2 sequences are SNHLY and FYNNEI. Trimming at V came to 2 bases and at J to 0 bases, leaving 9 bases not matched to a gene. The CDR3 covers 17 residues. The repertoire was sequenced with immunoSEQ multiplex PCR; TCRdb's copy has only in-frame clones and lacks some. The profile shows 150,000 to 200,000 clones, about nine tenths of them singletons. The record originates from a study of lymphopenia after photon versus proton radiotherapy. Study findings and constraints: A bigger post-nadir fall in TCR diversity correlated inversely with survival time in deceased patients.

This sample comprised peripheral blood, obtained from a patient treated with photon-based radiotherapy. The V gene is TRBV2, the J gene TRBJ1-1, with 7 bases lining up with TRBD1. The TCR originated in a man aged 50 to 60 with gastric cancer. The CDR3 protein is CASSEWTGELMNTEAFF. The CDR3 DNA follows: TGTGCCAGCAGTGAATGGACAGGAGAACTAATGAACACTGAAGCTTTCTTT.